This TCR beta chain appears in the sequencing data of a study of beta chain features in type 1 diabetes. Study conclusions and caveats: Researchers report that Type 1 diabetes patients had moderately but significantly shorter TCRB CDR3s across all four CD4+ subsets.

Germline CDR1 is SGHNT and CDR2 is YYREEE (reference sequence). The CDR3 loop spans 15 amino acids. The V segment lost 3 bases and the J segment 4 bases; nucleotides outside the gene matches: 4. About this clone: Its cognate antigen is unknown.

Based on CD45RO/CCR7/CD25/CD127/CD95/CD27, CD4+ regulatory, stem cell-like memory, naive and central memory cells were sorted. The authors reverse transcribed all of the isolated RNA, so sequencing captured expressed TCRB transcripts. Some clones are missing from TCRdb's copy, which holds only in-frame ones; the method was immunoSEQ multiplex PCR. The sample lists hundreds of thousands of clones, more than 9% seen once, with around 0.031% in the top ten. Sequencing was carried out using naive CD4+ T cells from blood. This chain connects TRBV5-4 to TRBJ2-1, with 10 positions matching TRBD1. The receptor's source is a woman under 30 in good health. CDR3 region: CASSSPGQGYNEQFF. In DNA, the CDR3 is TGTGCCAGCAGCTCTCCGGGACAGGGGTACAATGAGCAGTTCTTC.